The clone carrying this TCR beta chain was recorded at least ten times. Its antigen is still unknown. Time point described: patch test 3, about 24 weeks after DPC sensitization. Treatment denoted: therapeutic diphenylcyclopropenone sensitization with weekly scalp DPC. Authors' analysis steps: TCRs per sample had a median of 95,638 and ranged from about 23,224 to 700,000. A single record per CDR3 protein comes from TCRdb applying MiXCR to the RACE reads. These V and J calls are TCRdb output, not the study's own analysis. The table shows roughly 90,000 distinct CDR3 sequences, with under 13% occurring only once. This sample is part of a study of human T cells and chemical hapten exposure. General study results and limits: It should be noted that donors had alopecia, so their immune response may differ from healthy people's.

The J segment lost 2 bases and the V segment lost 5 bases, leaving 9 bases of the junction unmatched. This CDR3 comprises 14 residues. Germline V gene lookup returns CDR1 GTSNPN and CDR2 SVGIG (reference sequence). Sequencing used whole blood, obtained in connection with sensitization to the hapten diphenylcyclopropenone (DPC). This receptor was obtained from a woman aged 25 to 39 with alopecia areata. Some clones in this sample may be carry-over from other donors' samples. This chain joins TRBV30 and TRBJ2-7, with 7 bases lining up with TRBD2. DNA for the CDR3: TGTGCCTGGTCCCGGGAGGATTTCCCCTACGAGCAGTACGTC. Protein sequence: CAWSREDFPYEQYV.